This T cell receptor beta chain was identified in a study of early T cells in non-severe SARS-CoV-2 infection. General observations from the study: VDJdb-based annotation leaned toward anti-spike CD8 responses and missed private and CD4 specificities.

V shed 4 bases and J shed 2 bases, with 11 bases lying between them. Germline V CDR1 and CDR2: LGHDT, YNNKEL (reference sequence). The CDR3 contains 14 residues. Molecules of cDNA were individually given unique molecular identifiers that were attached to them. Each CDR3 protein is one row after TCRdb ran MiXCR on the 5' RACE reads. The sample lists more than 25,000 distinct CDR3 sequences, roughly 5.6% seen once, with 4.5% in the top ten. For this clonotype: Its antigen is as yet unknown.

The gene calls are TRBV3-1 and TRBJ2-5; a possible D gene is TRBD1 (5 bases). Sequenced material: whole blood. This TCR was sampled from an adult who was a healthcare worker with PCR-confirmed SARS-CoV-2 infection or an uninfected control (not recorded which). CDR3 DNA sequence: TGTGCCAGCAGCCCGGAGACAGTACAAGAGACCCAGTACTTC. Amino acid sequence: CASSPETVQETQYF.